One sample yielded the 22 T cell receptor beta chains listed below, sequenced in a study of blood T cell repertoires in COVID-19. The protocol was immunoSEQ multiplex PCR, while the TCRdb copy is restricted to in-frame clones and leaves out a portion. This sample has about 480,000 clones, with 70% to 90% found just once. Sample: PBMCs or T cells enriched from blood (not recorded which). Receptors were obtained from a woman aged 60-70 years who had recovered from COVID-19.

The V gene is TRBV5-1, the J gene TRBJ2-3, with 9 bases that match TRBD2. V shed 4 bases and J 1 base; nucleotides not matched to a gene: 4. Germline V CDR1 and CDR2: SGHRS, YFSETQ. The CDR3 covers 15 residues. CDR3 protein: CASSVTSGRTDTQYF. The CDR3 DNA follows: TGCGCCAGCAGCGTGACTAGCGGTCGCACAGATACGCAGTATTTT.

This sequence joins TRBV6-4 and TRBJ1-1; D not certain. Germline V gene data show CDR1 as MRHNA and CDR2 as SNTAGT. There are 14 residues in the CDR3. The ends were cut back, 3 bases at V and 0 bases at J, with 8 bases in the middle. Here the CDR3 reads CASSETGLNTEAFF. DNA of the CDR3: TGTGCCAGCAGTGAGACTGGGTTGAACACTGAAGCTTTCTTT.

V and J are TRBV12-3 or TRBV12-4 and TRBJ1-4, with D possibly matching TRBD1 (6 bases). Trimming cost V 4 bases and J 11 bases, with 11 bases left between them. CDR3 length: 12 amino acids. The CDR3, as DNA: TGTGCCAGCAGTTCAGGGGTATACAAACTGTTTTTT. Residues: CASSSGVYKLFF.

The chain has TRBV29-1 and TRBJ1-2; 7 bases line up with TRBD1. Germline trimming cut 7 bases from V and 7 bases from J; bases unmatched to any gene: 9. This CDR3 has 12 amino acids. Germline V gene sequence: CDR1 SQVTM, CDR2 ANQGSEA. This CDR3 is CSALTGNGGYTF. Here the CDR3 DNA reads TGCAGCGCCTTGACAGGGAACGGTGGCTACACCTTC.

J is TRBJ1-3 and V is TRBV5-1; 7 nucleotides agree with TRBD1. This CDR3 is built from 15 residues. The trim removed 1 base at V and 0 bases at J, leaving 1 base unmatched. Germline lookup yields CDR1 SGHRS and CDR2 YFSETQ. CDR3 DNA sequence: TGCGCCAGCAGCTTGCAGGGGGTCTCTGGAAACACCATATATTTT. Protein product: CASSLQGVSGNTIYF. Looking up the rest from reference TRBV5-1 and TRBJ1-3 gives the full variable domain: KAGVTQTPRYLIKTRGQQVTLSCSPISGHRSVSWYQQTPGQGLQFLFEYFSETQRNKGNFPGRFSGRQFSNSRSEMNVSTLELGDSALYLCASSLQGVSGNTIYFGEGSWLTVV.

The CDR3 DNA sequence: TGTGCCAGCAGCGTAGGACAGGGAAATGAAAAACTGTTTTTT. Protein product: CASSVGQGNEKLFF. This chain joins TRBV9 and TRBJ1-4; TRBD1 aligns across 7 bases. Germline trimming cut 0 bases from V and 5 bases from J; bases unmatched to any gene: 1. CDR1 is SGDLS and CDR2 is YYNGEE in the germline V gene. The CDR3 is 14 amino acids.

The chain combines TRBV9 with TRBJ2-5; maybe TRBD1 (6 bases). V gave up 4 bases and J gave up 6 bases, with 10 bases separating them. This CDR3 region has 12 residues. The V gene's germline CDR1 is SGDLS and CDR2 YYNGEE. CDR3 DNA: TGTGCCAGCAGCCAGGGGAGTCAGACCCAGTACTTC. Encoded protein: CASSQGSQTQYF.

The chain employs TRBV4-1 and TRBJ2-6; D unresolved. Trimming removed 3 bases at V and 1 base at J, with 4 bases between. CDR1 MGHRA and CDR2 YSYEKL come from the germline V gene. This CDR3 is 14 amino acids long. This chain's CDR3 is CASSQESGANVLTF. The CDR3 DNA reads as TGCGCCAGCAGCCAGGAGTCTGGGGCCAACGTCCTGACTTTC.

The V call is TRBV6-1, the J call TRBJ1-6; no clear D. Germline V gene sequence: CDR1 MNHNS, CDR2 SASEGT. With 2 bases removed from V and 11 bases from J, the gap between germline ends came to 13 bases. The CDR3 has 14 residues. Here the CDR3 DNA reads TGTGCCAGCAGTGAAATGCGGTCCCCCACACCCCTCCACTTT. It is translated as CASSEMRSPTPLHF.

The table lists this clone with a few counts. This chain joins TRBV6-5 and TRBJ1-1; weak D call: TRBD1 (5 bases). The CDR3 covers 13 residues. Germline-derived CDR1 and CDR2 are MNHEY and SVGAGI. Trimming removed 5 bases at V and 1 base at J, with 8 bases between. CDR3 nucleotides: TGTGCCAGCAGTAAACAGGAGAACACTGAAGCTTTCTTT. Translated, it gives CASSKQENTEAFF.

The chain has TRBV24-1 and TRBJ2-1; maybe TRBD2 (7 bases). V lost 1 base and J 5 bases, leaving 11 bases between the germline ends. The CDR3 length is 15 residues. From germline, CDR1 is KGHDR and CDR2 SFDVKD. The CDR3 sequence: CATSDFEGGNNEQFF. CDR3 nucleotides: TGTGCCACCAGTGATTTCGAGGGGGGGAACAATGAGCAGTTCTTC.

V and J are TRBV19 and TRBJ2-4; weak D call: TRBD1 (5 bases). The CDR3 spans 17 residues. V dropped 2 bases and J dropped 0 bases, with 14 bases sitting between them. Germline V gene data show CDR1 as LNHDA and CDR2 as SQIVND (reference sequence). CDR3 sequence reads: CASSITPGLAAKNIQYF. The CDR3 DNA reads TGTGCCAGTAGTATAACACCAGGGTTAGCAGCCAAAAACATTCAGTACTTC.

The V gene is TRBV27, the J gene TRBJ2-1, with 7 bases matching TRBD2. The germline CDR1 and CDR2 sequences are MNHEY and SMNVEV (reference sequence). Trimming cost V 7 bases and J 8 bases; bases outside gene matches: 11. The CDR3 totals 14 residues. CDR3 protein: CASTTQLAMDEQFF. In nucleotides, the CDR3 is TGTGCCAGCACCACCCAACTAGCGATGGATGAGCAGTTCTTC.

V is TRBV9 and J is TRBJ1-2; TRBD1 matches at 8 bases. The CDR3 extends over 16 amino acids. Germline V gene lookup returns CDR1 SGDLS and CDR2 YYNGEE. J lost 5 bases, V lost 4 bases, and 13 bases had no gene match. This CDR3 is CASSSSSAGGYYGYTF. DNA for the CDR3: TGTGCCAGCAGCAGTAGCTCTGCAGGGGGCTATTATGGCTACACCTTC.

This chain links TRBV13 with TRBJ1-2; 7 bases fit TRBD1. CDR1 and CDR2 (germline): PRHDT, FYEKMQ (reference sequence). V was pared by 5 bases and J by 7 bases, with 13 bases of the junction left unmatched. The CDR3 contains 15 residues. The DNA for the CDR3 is TGTGCCAGCAGCCGTCGCCAGGGGGTCCTACCTGGCTACACCTTC. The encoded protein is CASSRRQGVLPGYTF.

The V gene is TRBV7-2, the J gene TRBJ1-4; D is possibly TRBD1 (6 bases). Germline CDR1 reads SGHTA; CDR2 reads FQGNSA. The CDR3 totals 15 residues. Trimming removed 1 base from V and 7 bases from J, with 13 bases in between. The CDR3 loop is CASSLGGGPLEKLFF. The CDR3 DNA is TGTGCCAGCAGCTTAGGTGGGGGCCCTCTTGAAAAACTGTTTTTT.

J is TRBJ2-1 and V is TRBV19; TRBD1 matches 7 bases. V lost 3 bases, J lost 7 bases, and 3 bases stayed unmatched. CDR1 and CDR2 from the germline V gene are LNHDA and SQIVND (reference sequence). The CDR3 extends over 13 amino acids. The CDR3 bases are TGTGCCAGTAGTATGGTCAGGGGGAATGAGCAGTTCTTC. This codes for CASSMVRGNEQFF.

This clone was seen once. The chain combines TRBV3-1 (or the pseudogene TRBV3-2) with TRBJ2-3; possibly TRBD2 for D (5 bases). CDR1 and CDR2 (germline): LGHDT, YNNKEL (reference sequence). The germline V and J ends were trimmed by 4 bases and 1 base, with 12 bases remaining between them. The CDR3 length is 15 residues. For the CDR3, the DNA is TGTGCCAGCAGCCGGGTCGCTAGCCGCACAGATACGCAGTATTTT. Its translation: CASSRVASRTDTQYF.

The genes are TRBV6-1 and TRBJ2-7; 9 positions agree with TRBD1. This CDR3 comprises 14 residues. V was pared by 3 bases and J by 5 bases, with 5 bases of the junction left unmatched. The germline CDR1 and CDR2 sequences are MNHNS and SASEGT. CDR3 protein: CASSDDRGLNEQYF. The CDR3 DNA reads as TGTGCCAGCAGTGACGACAGGGGGTTAAACGAGCAGTACTTC.

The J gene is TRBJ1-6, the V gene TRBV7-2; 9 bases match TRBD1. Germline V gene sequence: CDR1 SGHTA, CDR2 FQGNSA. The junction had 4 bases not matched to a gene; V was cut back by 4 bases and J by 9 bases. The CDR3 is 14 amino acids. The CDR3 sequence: CASSSTGGTSPLHF. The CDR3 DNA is TGTGCCAGCAGCTCTACAGGGGGCACTTCACCCCTCCACTTT.

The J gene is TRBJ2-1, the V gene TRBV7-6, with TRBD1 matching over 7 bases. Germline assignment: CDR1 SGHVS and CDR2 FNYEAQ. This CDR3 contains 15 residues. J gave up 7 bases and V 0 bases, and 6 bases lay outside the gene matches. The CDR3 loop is CASSLARGQLNEQFF. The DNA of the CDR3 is TGTGCCAGCAGCTTAGCCCGGGGACAGCTAAATGAGCAGTTCTTC.

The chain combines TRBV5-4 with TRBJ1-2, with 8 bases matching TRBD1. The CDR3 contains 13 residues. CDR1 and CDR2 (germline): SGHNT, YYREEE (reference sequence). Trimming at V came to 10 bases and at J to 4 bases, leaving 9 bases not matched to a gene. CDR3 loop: CAGAGQGFYGYTF. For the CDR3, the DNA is TGTGCCGGCGCCGGACAGGGTTTCTATGGCTACACCTTC.